The sequence of this TCR beta chain was determined in a study of blood T cell repertoires in COVID-19. Overall study: The United States, Italy and Spain were the sources of the acute and convalescent COVID-19 samples. T cells, B-cell-depleted T cells, or PBMCs provided the cDNA or gDNA that served as material.

This CDR3 has 14 residues. Between the trimmed V and J ends, which lost 0 bases and 3 bases, there was a span of 9 bases. In germline, CDR1 is PRHDT, CDR2 FYEKMQ (reference sequence). Assay: immunoSEQ multiplex PCR; the TCRdb copy retains only in-frame clones and omits some. The top ten clones hold 3.5% of a sample with some 83,000 clones, 84% of them seen once. Sequenced material: peripheral blood. The chain carries TRBV13 and TRBJ2-7; D might be TRBD1 (6 bases). This TCR was recovered from a man aged 45 to 65 with acute or convalescent COVID-19. CDR3 in DNA: TGTGCCAGCAGCTTAGGGCAGGGGCTCTACGAGCAGTACTTC. This encodes CASSLGQGLYEQYF.